These 16 T cell receptor beta chains were sequenced from one sample in a study of human T cells and chemical hapten exposure. A single record per CDR3 protein comes from TCRdb applying MiXCR to the RACE reads. This table holds roughly 200,000 distinct CDR3 sequences, about 20% found once. Time point noted: patch test 1, 2 weeks after DPC sensitization. The sample's treatment: therapeutic diphenylcyclopropenone sensitization with weekly scalp DPC. Sample: whole blood, taken in connection with sensitization to the hapten diphenylcyclopropenone (DPC). These receptors all come from a woman between 50 and 59 years old with alopecia areata. Some clones in this sample may be carry-over from other donors' samples.

The V call is TRBV12-3 or TRBV12-4, the J call TRBJ1-4; tentative D call: TRBD1 (6 bases). This CDR3 spans 14 amino acids. The ends were cut back, 5 bases at V and 2 bases at J, with 9 bases in the middle. The CDR3 here is CASSVQGTNEKLFF. DNA for the CDR3: TGTGCCAGCAGTGTACAGGGTACTAATGAAAAACTGTTTTTT.

About this clonotype itself: At one end, the junction sequence differs from germline, possibly due to a read error. The gene calls are TRBV7-9 and TRBJ2-7, with D perhaps TRBD1 or TRBD2 (5 bases each). CDR1 is SEHNR, CDR2 FQNEAQ, per germline (reference sequence). The CDR3 sequence is 15 residues long. The CDR3 nucleotides read TGTGCCAGCAGCCTAGCTGGGGAATGGGACGACGAGCAGTACTTC. Translation: CASSLAGEWDDEQYF.

Only a few counts were recorded for this clonotype. This chain joins TRBV10-3 and TRBJ2-3, with D uncertain. This CDR3 region has 16 residues. Germline values: CDR1 ENHRY, CDR2 SYGVKD. V lost 0 bases, J lost 1 base, and 11 bases lay in between. The CDR3, as DNA: TGTGCCATCAGTGAGTCAACTACCCCCCGCACAGATACGCAGTATTTT. It encodes CAISESTTPRTDTQYF.

This chain uses TRBV6-6 with TRBJ1-1; D ambiguous. The V end was cut by 2 bases, the J end by 1 base, with 11 bases between. Germline V CDR1 and CDR2: MNHNY, SVGAGI (reference sequence). CDR3 length: 15 residues. CDR3 loop: CASSYGMQQNTEAFF. The CDR3 DNA reads as TGTGCCAGCAGTTACGGGATGCAGCAGAACACTGAAGCTTTCTTT.

The gene calls are TRBV3-1 and TRBJ2-1, with TRBD2 identical over 9 bases. Germline values: CDR1 LGHDT, CDR2 YNNKEL (reference sequence). Trimming took 4 bases from V and 8 from J; bases not matched to a gene: 9. The CDR3 runs to 15 residues. CDR3 bases: TGTGCCAGCAGCCGGGGGCCTAGCGGGATCTATGAGCAGTTCTTC. Translation gives CASSRGPSGIYEQFF.

This clonotype was picked up a small number of times. The chain has TRBV3-1 and TRBJ2-2; D unclear. The CDR3 runs to 14 residues. Germline V CDR1 and CDR2: LGHDT, YNNKEL (reference sequence). V lost 4 bases to trimming and J lost 3 bases, with 9 bases between them. CDR3 nucleotides: TGTGCCAGCAGCCTAGCATGGGACACCGGGGAGCTGTTTTTT. Translated, it gives CASSLAWDTGELFF. The full variable domain, its missing parts supplied by reference TRBV3-1 and TRBJ2-2, is DTAVSQTPKYLVTQMGNDKSIKCEQNLGHDTMYWYKQDSKKFLKIMFSYNNKELIINETVPNRFSPKSPDKAHLNLHINSLELGDSAVYFCASSLAWDTGELFFGEGSRLTVL.

The rearrangement uses TRBV12-3 or TRBV12-4 and TRBJ1-5; D may be TRBD1 (5 bases). The CDR3 loop spans 13 amino acids. The V and J ends lost 5 bases and 10 bases respectively, with 15 bases between them. The CDR3 loop is CASSLQGRGPQHF. In DNA, the CDR3 is TGTGCCAGCAGTCTTCAGGGTAGAGGTCCCCAGCATTTT.

The J gene is TRBJ2-1, the V gene TRBV20-1; D call uncertain. CDR1 is DFQATT and CDR2 is SNEGSKA in the germline V gene (reference sequence). The CDR3 contains 14 residues. With 2 bases removed from V and 5 bases from J, the gap between germline ends came to 13 bases. CDR3 nucleotide sequence: TGCAGTGCTAGAAGTTCGCCAGTCGACAATGAGCAGTTCTTC. Its translation: CSARSSPVDNEQFF.

This clonotype was found a few times. The rearrangement joins TRBV5-1 to TRBJ2-1; 10 bases are shared with TRBD2. The V gene end was trimmed by 3 bases and the J gene end by 6 bases; junction bases not matched to a gene: 6. CDR3 length: 15 residues. Per germline, CDR1 SGHRS and CDR2 YFSETQ. CDR3 in amino acids: CASSSPSGSFNEQFF. The CDR3, as DNA: TGCGCCAGCAGCTCCCCTAGCGGGAGCTTCAATGAGCAGTTCTTC.

V and J are TRBV7-9 and TRBJ1-1, with no clear D. The CDR3 covers 13 residues. V was trimmed by 3 bases and J by 1 base, leaving 6 bases between them. CDR1 and CDR2 (germline): SEHNR, FQNEAQ (reference sequence). The DNA of the CDR3 is TGTGCCAGCAGCTTTCATACGAACACTGAAGCTTTCTTT. Translating it yields CASSFHTNTEAFF. Filled out from reference TRBV7-9 and TRBJ1-1, the complete variable domain reads DTGVSQNPRHKITKRGQNVTFRCDPISEHNRLYWYRQTLGQGPEFLTYFQNEAQLEKSRLLSDRFSAERPKGSFSTLEIQRTEQGDSAMYLCASSFHTNTEAFFGQGTRLTVV.

This rearrangement joins TRBV28 to TRBJ2-3; 7 bases line up with TRBD2. V gave up 3 bases and J gave up 6 bases; unmatched junction bases: 9. The CDR3 loop spans 15 amino acids. CDR1 is MDHEN and CDR2 is SYDVKM in the germline V gene. The CDR3 loop reads CASSFREAGRDTQYF. The CDR3 nucleotides read TGTGCCAGCAGTTTCCGGGAGGCCGGGCGGGATACGCAGTATTTT.

The rearrangement uses TRBV19 and TRBJ2-6, with TRBD2 identical over 7 bases. J was trimmed by 2 bases and V by 7 bases; bases with no gene match: 2. Germline assignment: CDR1 LNHDA and CDR2 SQIVND (reference sequence). The CDR3 loop spans 14 amino acids. CDR3 loop: CASNGRAGANVLTF. In DNA form, the CDR3 reads TGTGCCAGTAATGGGAGGGCTGGGGCCAACGTCCTGACTTTC.

This clonotype was seen a handful of times. The chain is built from TRBV12-3 or TRBV12-4 and TRBJ1-2, with D possibly TRBD1 on 5 matching bases. The CDR3 runs to 13 residues. V was trimmed by 3 bases and J by 5 bases, leaving 10 bases between them. CDR3 in amino acids: CASSFGGGYGYTF. The DNA of the CDR3 is TGTGCCAGCAGTTTTGGGGGGGGATATGGCTACACCTTC.

In its sample, this clonotype was seen many times. CDR3 sequence reads: CASSYFQGAGYTF. The CDR3 DNA sequence: TGTGCCAGCAGTTATTTCCAGGGAGCTGGCTACACCTTC. The chain has TRBV27 and TRBJ1-2, with D possibly matching TRBD1 (5 bases). CDR1 is MNHEY, CDR2 SMNVEV, per germline (reference sequence). V was pared by 4 bases and J by 7 bases, with 13 bases between. This CDR3 contains 13 residues.

The chain couples TRBV10-2 to TRBJ2-3; D not certain. Deletions cut 3 bases from V and 4 bases from J, with 8 bases between. There are 13 residues in the CDR3. Germline CDR1 is WSHSY and CDR2 is SAAADI. Written as DNA, the CDR3 is TGCGCCAGCAGTGAAAGACCCCCAGATACGCAGTATTTT. Residues: CASSERPPDTQYF.

This clonotype appeared a few times. The genes are TRBV18 and TRBJ1-1; no definite D call. The CDR3 has 13 residues. Trimming removed 4 bases at V and 1 base at J, with 7 bases between. Germline V lookup: CDR1 KGHSH, CDR2 LQKENI. CDR3 sequence: CASSLAPNTEAFF. DNA for the CDR3: TGTGCCAGCTCACTGGCGCCGAACACTGAAGCTTTCTTT.